This section outlines one TCR beta chain sequence together with its context. Its cognate antigen is unknown. TCRdb re-derived calls from the RT-PCR reads in MiXCR, one entry per CDR3 protein. The profile covers roughly 570,000 distinct CDR3 sequences, with 12% to 15% appearing a single time and more than 9.5% taken by the ten largest. Germline trimming cut 6 bases from V and 7 bases from J; bases unmatched to any gene: 9. Germline V gives CDR1 SGHTA, CDR2 FQGNSA. The CDR3 is made up of 14 amino acids. The entry originates in a study of response to subunit inactivated influenza vaccine. The study's findings and limits: The authors suggested that every seasonal influenza vaccination recruits few new T cells.

The rearrangement uses TRBV7-2 and TRBJ2-1; 7 bases line up with TRBD2. Sample: PBMCs from blood, taken roughly 13 days after vaccination. This TCR was sampled from a man in his fifties who received an inactivated influenza vaccine. Here the CDR3 reads CASRQTSWKNEQFF. DNA of the CDR3: TGTGCCAGCAGACAGACTAGCTGGAAGAATGAGCAGTTCTTC.